These 17 T cell receptor beta chains were all obtained from the same sample, sequenced in a study of high-grade serous ovarian cancer treatment subgroups. Measured with immunoSEQ multiplex PCR; TCRdb has only the in-frame clones, and not every one. The sample has some 9,100 clones; more than 70% are singletons. Tumor samples were taken before definitive surgery or chemotherapy. The sample consisted of tumor tissue. These receptors came from a human donor with high-grade serous ovarian cancer.

CDR3 residues: CASSSTSGSLTDTQYF. CDR3 coding DNA: TGTGCCAGCAGCTCCACTAGCGGGAGCCTCACAGATACGCAGTATTTT. The chain employs TRBV11-3 and TRBJ2-3; TRBD2 matches 11 bases. Trimming removed 4 bases from V and 2 bases from J; junction bases left unmatched: 5. Germline CDR1 is SGHNT and CDR2 is YENEEA. The CDR3 totals 16 residues.

The chain is built from TRBV19 and TRBJ1-1; a possible D gene is TRBD1 (6 bases). The CDR3 length is 13 residues. V shed 7 bases and J shed 3 bases, with 12 bases lying between them. The germline CDR1 and CDR2 sequences are LNHDA and SQIVND (reference sequence). CDR3 coding DNA: TGTGCCAGTAATCCGACAGGTGACACTGAAGCTTTCTTT. This gives the protein CASNPTGDTEAFF.

CDR3 amino acids: CASSLGTEAFF. The DNA for the CDR3 is TGTGCCAGCAGCTTAGGTACTGAAGCTTTCTTT. The chain joins TRBV7-6 to TRBJ1-1, with no clear D. The CDR3 is 11 amino acids. Looked up from germline, CDR1 is SGHVS and CDR2 is FNYEAQ. The ends were cut back, 1 base at V and 5 bases at J, with 2 bases in the middle.

The V gene is TRBV27, the J gene TRBJ2-7, with no clear D. CDR3 size: 11 residues. Germline CDR1 and CDR2: MNHEY and SMNVEV (reference sequence). Trimming pared 2 bases from V and 3 bases from J, leaving 2 bases between. The CDR3 DNA is TGTGCCAGCAGTTTAGGCTACGAGCAGTACTTC. Amino acid sequence: CASSLGYEQYF.

J is TRBJ2-1 and V is TRBV11-2; 11 bases match TRBD2. Germline V lookup: CDR1 SGHAT, CDR2 FQNNGV. The J segment lost 2 bases and the V segment lost 5 bases, leaving 2 bases of the junction unmatched. CDR3 length: 15 amino acids. CDR3 loop: CASSQTSGTYNEQFF. CDR3 sequence (DNA): TGTGCCAGCAGCCAGACTAGCGGGACCTACAATGAGCAGTTCTTC.

The chain employs TRBV5-1 and TRBJ1-5, with TRBD1 as a possible D gene (6 bases). Trimming left V 3 bases short and J 3 bases short, with 16 bases between. The germline CDR1 and CDR2 sequences are SGHRS and YFSETQ. This CDR3 spans 16 amino acids. CDR3 loop: CASSWPSGETNQPQHF. As DNA, the CDR3 is TGCGCCAGCAGCTGGCCGTCAGGGGAAACCAATCAGCCCCAGCATTTT.

The rearrangement joins TRBV5-1 to TRBJ2-7; TRBD1 matches at 8 bases. Trimming removed 4 bases from V and 3 bases from J; junction bases left unmatched: 9. Germline-derived CDR1 and CDR2 are SGHRS and YFSETQ. This CDR3 region has 15 residues. The CDR3 coding sequence is TGCGCCAGCAGCGCGGACAGGGTAAAAGACTACGAGCAGTACTTC. Residues: CASSADRVKDYEQYF.

The chain carries TRBV2 and TRBJ1-2, with a possible D match to TRBD1 (6 bases). The V end lost 2 bases, the J end lost 4 bases, and 14 bases lay between the germline ends. Germline lookup yields CDR1 SNHLY and CDR2 FYNNEI. This CDR3 contains 15 residues. The CDR3 here is CASSESGGLGYGYTF. The CDR3 region has the DNA TGTGCCAGCAGTGAATCCGGGGGCCTTGGCTATGGCTACACCTTC. The complete variable domain, with remaining parts taken from reference TRBV2 and TRBJ1-2, reads EPEVTQTPSHQVTQMGQEVILRCVPISNHLYFYWYRQILGQKVEFLVSFYNNEISEKSEIFDDQFSVERPDGSNFTLKIRSTKLEDSAMYFCASSESGGLGYGYTFGSGTRLTVV.

The chain couples TRBV18 to TRBJ2-7; 8 bases map to TRBD1. V was clipped by 6 bases and J by 3 bases; unmatched bases: 10. Per the germline V gene, CDR1 is KGHSH and CDR2 is LQKENI. The CDR3 loop spans 15 amino acids. The chain's CDR3 is CASSQSRDRLYEQYF. The CDR3 nucleotides read TGTGCCAGCTCGCAGTCCCGGGACAGGCTCTACGAGCAGTACTTC. Using reference TRBV18 and TRBJ2-7 for the parts outside the CDR3, the full variable domain is NAGVMQNPRHLVRRRGQEARLRCSPMKGHSHVYWYRQLPEEGLKFMVYLQKENIIDESGMPKERFSAEFPKEGPSILRIQQVVRGDSAAYFCASSQSRDRLYEQYFGPGTRLTVT.

V usage is TRBV7-2 and J usage is TRBJ2-1; TRBD2 might be the D (7 bases). Germline CDR1 is SGHTA and CDR2 is FQGNSA. The CDR3 spans 16 residues. The ends were cut back, 1 base at V and 7 bases at J, with 17 bases in the middle. The CDR3: CASSLVGGAGLNEQFF. The CDR3 DNA reads as TGTGCCAGCAGCTTAGTTGGGGGGGCCGGGCTAAATGAGCAGTTCTTC.

V usage is TRBV6-6 and J usage is TRBJ1-4, with a possible D match to TRBD1 (6 bases). From germline, CDR1 is MNHNY and CDR2 SVGAGI (reference sequence). The CDR3 consists of 15 residues. The V and J ends lost 2 bases and 4 bases respectively, with 11 bases between them. The CDR3: CASSYGGGYNEKLFF. Written as DNA, the CDR3 is TGTGCCAGCAGTTACGGAGGGGGTTATAATGAAAAACTGTTTTTT.

This chain links TRBV27 with TRBJ2-5; possibly TRBD2 for D (6 bases). Germline V gene sequence: CDR1 MNHEY, CDR2 SMNVEV (reference sequence). CDR3 length: 14 amino acids. Trimming shortened V by 5 bases and J by 1 base, and 11 bases separated the two germline ends. CDR3 DNA: TGTGCCAGCAGTCCAAGGACTATCCAAGAGACCCAGTACTTC. Its protein is CASSPRTIQETQYF.

The chain combines TRBV12-1 with TRBJ2-5; the D call of TRBD1 is as the table states it, not checked on the DNA. TRBV12-1 is described as a pseudogene. CDR3 length: 17 residues. The CDR3 region is CASTKAKTGAPIETQYF. The CDR3 nucleotides read TGTGCCAGCACCAAAGCAAAAACAGGGGCCCCAATCGAGACCCAGTACTTC.

This chain connects TRBV27 to TRBJ2-3, with TRBD1 identical over 9 bases. CDR1 is MNHEY and CDR2 is SMNVEV in the germline V gene (reference sequence). V gave up 2 bases and J gave up 1 base; unmatched junction bases: 1. This CDR3 has 15 residues. The CDR3 coding sequence is TGTGCCAGCAGTTTAAACAGGGGGCGCACAGATACGCAGTATTTT. Amino acids: CASSLNRGRTDTQYF.

V gene TRBV6-6 combines with J gene TRBJ1-3; TRBD1 is a possible D gene (5 bases). V was cut by 6 bases and J by 0 bases, with 15 bases left in between. CDR1 and CDR2 (germline): MNHNY, SVGAGI (reference sequence). This CDR3 has 16 amino acids. The CDR3 coding sequence is TGTGCCAGCAGGGACACTGGGGCCGGCTCTGGAAACACCATATATTTT. Amino acid sequence: CASRDTGAGSGNTIYF.

This sequence joins TRBV7-3 and TRBJ2-2; 10 bases line up with TRBD1. The V segment lost 3 bases and the J segment 6 bases; nucleotides outside the gene matches: 4. The CDR3 runs 15 residues. Germline loops: CDR1 SGHTA, CDR2 FQGTGA. CDR3 in DNA: TGTGCCAGCAGCTTCGGACAGGGGGAGGCCGGGGAGCTGTTTTTT. It translates to CASSFGQGEAGELFF.

V gene TRBV10-2 combines with J gene TRBJ2-7; 7 bases are a match to TRBD2. V lost 0 bases, J lost 4 bases, and 6 bases stayed unmatched. This CDR3 contains 15 residues. Germline-derived CDR1 and CDR2 are WSHSY and SAAADI. CDR3 residues: CASSESGGRGYEQYF. CDR3 DNA sequence: TGCGCCAGCAGTGAGTCGGGCGGGAGAGGATACGAGCAGTACTTC.